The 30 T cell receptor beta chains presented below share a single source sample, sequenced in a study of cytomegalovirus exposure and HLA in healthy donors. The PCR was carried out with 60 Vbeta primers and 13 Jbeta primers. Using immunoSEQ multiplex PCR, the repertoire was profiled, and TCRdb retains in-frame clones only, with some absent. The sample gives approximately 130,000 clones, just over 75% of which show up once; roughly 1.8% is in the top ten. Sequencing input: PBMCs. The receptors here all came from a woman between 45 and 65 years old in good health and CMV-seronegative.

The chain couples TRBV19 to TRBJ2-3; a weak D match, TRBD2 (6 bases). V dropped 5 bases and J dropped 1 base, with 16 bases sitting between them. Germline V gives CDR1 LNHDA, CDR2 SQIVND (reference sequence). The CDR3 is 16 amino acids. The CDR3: CASSLSSGTGTDTQYF. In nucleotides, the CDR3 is TGTGCCAGTAGTCTTTCCTCCGGGACTGGCACAGATACGCAGTATTTT.

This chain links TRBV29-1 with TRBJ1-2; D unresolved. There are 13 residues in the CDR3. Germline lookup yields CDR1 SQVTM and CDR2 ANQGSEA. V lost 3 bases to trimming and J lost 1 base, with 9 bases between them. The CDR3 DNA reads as TGCAGCGTTGATAGTACGGTTAACTATGGCTACACCTTC. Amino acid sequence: CSVDSTVNYGYTF. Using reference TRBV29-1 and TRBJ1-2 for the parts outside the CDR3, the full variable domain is SAVISQKPSRDICQRGTSLTIQCQVDSQVTMMFWYRQQPGQSLTLIATANQGSEATYESGFVIDKFPISRPNLTFSTLTVSNMSPEDSSIYLCSVDSTVNYGYTFGSGTRLTVV.

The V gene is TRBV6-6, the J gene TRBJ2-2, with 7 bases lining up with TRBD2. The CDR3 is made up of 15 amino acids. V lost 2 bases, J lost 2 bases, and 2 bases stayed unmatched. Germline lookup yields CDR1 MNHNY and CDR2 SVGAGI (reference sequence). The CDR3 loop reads CASSYASGNTGELFF. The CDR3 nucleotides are TGTGCCAGCAGTTACGCTAGCGGAAACACCGGGGAGCTGTTTTTT.

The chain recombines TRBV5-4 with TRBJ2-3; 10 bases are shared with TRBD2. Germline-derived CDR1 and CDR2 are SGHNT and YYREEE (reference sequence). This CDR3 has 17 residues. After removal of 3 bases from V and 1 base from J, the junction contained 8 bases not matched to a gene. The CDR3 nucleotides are TGTGCCAGCAGCTCGCCCGGGACTAGCGCCCGCACAGATACGCAGTATTTT. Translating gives CASSSPGTSARTDTQYF.

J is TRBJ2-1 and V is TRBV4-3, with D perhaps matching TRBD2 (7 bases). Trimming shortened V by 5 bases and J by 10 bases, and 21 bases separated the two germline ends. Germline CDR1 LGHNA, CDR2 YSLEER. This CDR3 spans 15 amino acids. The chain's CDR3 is CASSRGAGELGEQFF. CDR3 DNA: TGCGCCAGCAGCAGGGGGGCGGGAGAATTGGGGGAGCAGTTCTTC.

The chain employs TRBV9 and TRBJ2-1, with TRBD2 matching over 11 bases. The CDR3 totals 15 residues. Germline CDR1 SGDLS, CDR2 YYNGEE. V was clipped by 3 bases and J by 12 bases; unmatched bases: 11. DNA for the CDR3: TGTGCCAGCAGCGGTAGCGGGGGGGGCCAACCGGGGCAGTTCTTC. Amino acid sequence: CASSGSGGGQPGQFF.

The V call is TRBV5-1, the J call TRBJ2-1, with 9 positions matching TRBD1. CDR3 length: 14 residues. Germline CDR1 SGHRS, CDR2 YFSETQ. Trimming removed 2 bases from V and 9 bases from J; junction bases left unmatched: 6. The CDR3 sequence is CASSFRDRVVEQFF. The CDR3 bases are TGCGCCAGCAGCTTCCGGGACAGGGTGGTTGAGCAGTTCTTC.

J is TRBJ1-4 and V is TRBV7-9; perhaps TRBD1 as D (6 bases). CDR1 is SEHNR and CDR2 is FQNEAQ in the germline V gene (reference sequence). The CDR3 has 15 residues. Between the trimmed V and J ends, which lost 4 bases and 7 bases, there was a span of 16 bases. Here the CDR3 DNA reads TGTGCCAGCAGCTCACCGACAGGAGGTTTTGAAAAACTGTTTTTT. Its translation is CASSSPTGGFEKLFF.

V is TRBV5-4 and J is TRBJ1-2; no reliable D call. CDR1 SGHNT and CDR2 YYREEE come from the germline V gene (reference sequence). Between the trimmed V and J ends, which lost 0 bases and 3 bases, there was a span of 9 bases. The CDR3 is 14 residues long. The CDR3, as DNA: TGTGCCAGCAGCTTGGGTCGTCGGGACTATGGCTACACCTTC. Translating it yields CASSLGRRDYGYTF.

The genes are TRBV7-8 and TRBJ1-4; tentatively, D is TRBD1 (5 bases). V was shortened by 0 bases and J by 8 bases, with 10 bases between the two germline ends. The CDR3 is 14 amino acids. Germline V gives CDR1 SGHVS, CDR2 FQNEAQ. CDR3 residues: CASSLAQGREKLFF. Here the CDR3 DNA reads TGTGCCAGCAGCTTAGCGCAGGGTCGGGAAAAACTGTTTTTT.

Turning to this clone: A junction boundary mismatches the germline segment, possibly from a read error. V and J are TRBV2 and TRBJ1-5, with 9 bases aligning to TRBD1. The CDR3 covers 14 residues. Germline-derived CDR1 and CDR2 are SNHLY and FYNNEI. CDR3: CATKQGAGNQPQNF. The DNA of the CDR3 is TGTGCCACAAAACAGGGGGCTGGCAATCAGCCCCAGAATTTT. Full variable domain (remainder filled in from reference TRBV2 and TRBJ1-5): EPEVTQTPSHQVTQMGQEVILRCVPISNHLYFYWYRQILGQKVEFLVSFYNNEISEKSEIFDDQFSVERPDGSNFTLKIRSTKLEDSAMYFCATKQGAGNQPQNFGDGTRLSIL.

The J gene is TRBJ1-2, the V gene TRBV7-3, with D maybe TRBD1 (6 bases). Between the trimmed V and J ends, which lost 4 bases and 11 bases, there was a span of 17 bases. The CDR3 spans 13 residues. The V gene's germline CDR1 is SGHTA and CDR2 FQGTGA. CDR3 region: CASSSGNRGGYTF. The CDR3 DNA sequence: TGTGCCAGCAGCTCGGGGAACAGAGGGGGATACACCTTC.

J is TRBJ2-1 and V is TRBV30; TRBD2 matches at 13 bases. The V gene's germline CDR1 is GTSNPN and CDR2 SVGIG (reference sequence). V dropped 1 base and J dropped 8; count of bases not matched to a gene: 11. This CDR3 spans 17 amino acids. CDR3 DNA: TGTGCCTGGAGTGATGTTGGACTAGCGGGAGCTTTTTATGAGCAGTTCTTC. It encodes CAWSDVGLAGAFYEQFF.

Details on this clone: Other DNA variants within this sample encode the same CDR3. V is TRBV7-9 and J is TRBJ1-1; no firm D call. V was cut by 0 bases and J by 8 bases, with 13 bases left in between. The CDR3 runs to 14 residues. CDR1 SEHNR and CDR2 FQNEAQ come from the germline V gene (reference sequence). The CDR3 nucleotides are TGTGCCAGCAGCTTAGCGTCCCCACTCCCCGAAGCTTTCTTT. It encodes CASSLASPLPEAFF. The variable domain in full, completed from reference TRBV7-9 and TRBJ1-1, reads DTGVSQNPRHKITKRGQNVTFRCDPISEHNRLYWYRQTLGQGPEFLTYFQNEAQLEKSRLLSDRFSAERPKGSFSTLEIQRTEQGDSAMYLCASSLASPLPEAFFGQGTRLTVV.

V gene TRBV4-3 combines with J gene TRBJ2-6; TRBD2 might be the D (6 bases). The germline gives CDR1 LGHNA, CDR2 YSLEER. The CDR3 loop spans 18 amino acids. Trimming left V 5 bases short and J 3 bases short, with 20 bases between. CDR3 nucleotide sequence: TGCGCCAGCAGCTACAACCTACCGGGAGCTGGTGGGGCCAACGTCCTGACTTTC. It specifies CASSYNLPGAGGANVLTF.

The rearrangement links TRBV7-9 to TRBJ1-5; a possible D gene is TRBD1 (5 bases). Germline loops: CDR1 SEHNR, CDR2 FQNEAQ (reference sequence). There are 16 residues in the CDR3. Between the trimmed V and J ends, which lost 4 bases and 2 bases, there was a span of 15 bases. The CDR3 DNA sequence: TGTGCCAGCAGCTCCCAACTGTGGGGGGGCAATCAGCCCCAGCATTTT. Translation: CASSSQLWGGNQPQHF.

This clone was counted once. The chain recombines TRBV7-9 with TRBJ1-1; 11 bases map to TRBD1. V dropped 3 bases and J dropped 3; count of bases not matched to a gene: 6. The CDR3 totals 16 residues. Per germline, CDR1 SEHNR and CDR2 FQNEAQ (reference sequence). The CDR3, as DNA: TGTGCCAGCAGCTTGATTCCGGGACAGGGGGACACTGAAGCTTTCTTT. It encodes CASSLIPGQGDTEAFF.

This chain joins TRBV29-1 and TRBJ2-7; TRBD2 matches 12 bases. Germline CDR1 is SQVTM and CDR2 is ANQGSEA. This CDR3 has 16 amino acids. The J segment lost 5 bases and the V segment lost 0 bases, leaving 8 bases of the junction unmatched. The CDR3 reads CSVEEVLAGGVNEQYF. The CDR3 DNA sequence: TGCAGCGTTGAAGAAGTCCTAGCGGGAGGGGTGAACGAGCAGTACTTC.

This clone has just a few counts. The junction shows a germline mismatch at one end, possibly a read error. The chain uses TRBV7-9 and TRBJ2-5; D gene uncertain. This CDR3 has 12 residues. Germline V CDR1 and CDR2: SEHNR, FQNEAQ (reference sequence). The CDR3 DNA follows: TGTTCCAGCAGCCCGTCCCCCGAGACCCAGTACTTC. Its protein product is CSSSPSPETQYF. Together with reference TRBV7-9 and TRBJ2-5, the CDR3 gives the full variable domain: DTGVSQNPRHKITKRGQNVTFRCDPISEHNRLYWYRQTLGQGPEFLTYFQNEAQLEKSRLLSDRFSAERPKGSFSTLEIQRTEQGDSAMYLCSSSPSPETQYFGPGTRLLVL.

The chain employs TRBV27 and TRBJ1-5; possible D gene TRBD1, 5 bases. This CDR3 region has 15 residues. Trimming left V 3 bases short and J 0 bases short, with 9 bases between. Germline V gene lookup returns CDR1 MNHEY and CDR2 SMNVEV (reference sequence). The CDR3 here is CASSFGGISNQPQHF. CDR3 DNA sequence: TGTGCCAGCAGTTTCGGGGGGATTAGCAATCAGCCCCAGCATTTT.

CDR3 DNA: TGTGCCATCAGTGTCGAACGAACTAGCGGGTCACACTACGAGCAGTACTTC. Its protein product is CAISVERTSGSHYEQYF. This chain connects TRBV10-3 to TRBJ2-7; 9 positions agree with TRBD2. V lost 4 bases to trimming and J lost 3 bases; unmatched junction nucleotides: 13. The germline CDR1 and CDR2 sequences are ENHRY and SYGVKD. The length of the CDR3 is 17 residues.

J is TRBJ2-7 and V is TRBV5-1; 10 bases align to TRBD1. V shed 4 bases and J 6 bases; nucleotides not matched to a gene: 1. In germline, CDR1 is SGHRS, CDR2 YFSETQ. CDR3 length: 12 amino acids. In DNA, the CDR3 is TGCGCCAGCAGCAGGGACAGGGGCGAGCAGTACTTC. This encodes CASSRDRGEQYF.

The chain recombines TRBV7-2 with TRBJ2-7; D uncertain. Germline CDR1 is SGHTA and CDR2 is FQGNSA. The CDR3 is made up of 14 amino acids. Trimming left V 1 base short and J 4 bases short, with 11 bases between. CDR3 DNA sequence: TGTGCCAGCAGCTTAGGGCCAGTTTCTTACGAGCAGTACTTC. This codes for CASSLGPVSYEQYF.

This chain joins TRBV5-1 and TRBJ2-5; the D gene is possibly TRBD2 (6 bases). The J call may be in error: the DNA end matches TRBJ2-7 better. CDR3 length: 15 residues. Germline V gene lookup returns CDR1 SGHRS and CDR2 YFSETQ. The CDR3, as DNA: TGCGCCAGCAGCGGGACCGGGACTTCCCTCTCCGAGCAGTACTTC. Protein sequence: CASSGTGTSLSEQYF.

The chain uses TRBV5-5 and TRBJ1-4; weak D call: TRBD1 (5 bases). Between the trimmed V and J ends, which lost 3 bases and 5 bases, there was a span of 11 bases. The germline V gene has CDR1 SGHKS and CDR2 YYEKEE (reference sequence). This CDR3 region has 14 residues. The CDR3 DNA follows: TGTGCCAGCAGCTCTGACAGATACAATGAAAAACTGTTTTTT. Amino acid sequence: CASSSDRYNEKLFF.

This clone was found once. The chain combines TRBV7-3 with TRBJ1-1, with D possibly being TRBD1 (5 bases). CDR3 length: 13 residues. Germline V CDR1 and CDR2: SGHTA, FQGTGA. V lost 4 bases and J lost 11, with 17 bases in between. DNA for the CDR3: TGTGCCAGCAGCTCATCTTTCGGGGGGATGGCTTTCTTT. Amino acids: CASSSSFGGMAFF.

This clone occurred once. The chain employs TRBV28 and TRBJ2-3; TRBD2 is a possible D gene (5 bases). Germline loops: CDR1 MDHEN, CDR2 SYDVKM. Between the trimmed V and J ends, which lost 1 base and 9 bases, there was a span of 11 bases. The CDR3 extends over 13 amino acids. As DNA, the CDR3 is TGTGCCAGCAGTTTATCCCTTCTAGCCACGCAGTATTTT. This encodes CASSLSLLATQYF.

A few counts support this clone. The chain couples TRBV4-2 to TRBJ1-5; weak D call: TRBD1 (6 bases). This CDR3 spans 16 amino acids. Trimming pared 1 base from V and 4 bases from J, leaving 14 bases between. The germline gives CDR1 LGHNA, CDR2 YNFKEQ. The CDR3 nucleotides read TGTGCCAGCAGCCAAGCGTTCAGGGGTGGTAATCAGCCCCAGCATTTT. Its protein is CASSQAFRGGNQPQHF.

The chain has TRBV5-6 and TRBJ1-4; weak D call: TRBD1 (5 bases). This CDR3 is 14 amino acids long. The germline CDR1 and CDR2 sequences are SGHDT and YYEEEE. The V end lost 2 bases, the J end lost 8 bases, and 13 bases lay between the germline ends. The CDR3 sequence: CASSFFRGGEKLFF. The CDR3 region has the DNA TGTGCCAGCAGCTTCTTTAGGGGAGGGGAAAAACTGTTTTTT. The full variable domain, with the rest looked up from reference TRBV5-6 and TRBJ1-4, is DAGVTQSPTHLIKTRGQQVTLRCSPKSGHDTVSWYQQALGQGPQFIFQYYEEEERQRGNFPDRFSGHQFPNYSSELNVNALLLGDSALYLCASSFFRGGEKLFFGSGTQLSVL.

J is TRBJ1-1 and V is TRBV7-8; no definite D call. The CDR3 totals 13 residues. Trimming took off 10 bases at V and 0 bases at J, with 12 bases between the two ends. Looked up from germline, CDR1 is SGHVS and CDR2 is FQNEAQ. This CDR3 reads CATLTLMNTEAFF. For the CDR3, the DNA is TGTGCCACCCTGACACTTATGAACACTGAAGCTTTCTTT.